This section outlines one T cell receptor beta chain sequence together with its context. These data are taken from a study of technical replicates of blood from a few donors. Trimming shortened V by 4 bases and J by 7 bases, and 11 bases separated the two germline ends. The germline V gene has CDR1 SGHVS and CDR2 FQNEAQ. This CDR3 has 12 amino acids. Here immunoSEQ multiplex PCR was the method, and the copy in TCRdb shows in-frame clones only, minus some. The table has 65,000 to 90,000 clones, around 85% seen once; the top ten hold roughly 4.8%. Input material: PBMCs. The receptor was derived from a human donor in good health. Some clones in this sample may be carry-over from other donors' samples. V is TRBV7-8 and J is TRBJ2-7; D remains ambiguous. The CDR3 DNA follows: TGTGCCAGCAGCTCGGTGACGAGGGAGCAGTACTTC. This sequence encodes CASSSVTREQYF.